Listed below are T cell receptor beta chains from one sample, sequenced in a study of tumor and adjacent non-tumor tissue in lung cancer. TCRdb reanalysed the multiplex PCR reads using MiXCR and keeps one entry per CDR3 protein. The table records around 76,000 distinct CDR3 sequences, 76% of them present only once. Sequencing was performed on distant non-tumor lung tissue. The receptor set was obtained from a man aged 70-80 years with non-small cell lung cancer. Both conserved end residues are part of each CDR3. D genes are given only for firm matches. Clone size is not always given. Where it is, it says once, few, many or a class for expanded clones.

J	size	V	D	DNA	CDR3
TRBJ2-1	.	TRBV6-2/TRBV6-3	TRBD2	TGTGCCAGCAGTTATGGGACTAGCGGGAGTGGAAGTGGGTACGATGAGCAGTTCTTC	CASSYGTSGSGSGYDEQFF
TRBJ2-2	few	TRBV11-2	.	TGTGCCAACAGGTACAGGGACCTAGTGGCCGGGGAGCTATTTTTT	CANRYRDLVAGELFF
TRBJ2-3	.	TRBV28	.	TGTGCCAGCAGGAGACAGATCACAGATACGCAGTATTTT	CASRRQITDTQYF
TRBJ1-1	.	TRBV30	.	TGTGCCTGGAGCAAGCCCCGAACCGGGGGCACTGAAGCTTTCTTT	CAWSKPRTGGTEAFF
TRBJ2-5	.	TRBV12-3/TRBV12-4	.	TGTGCCAGCAGCGGGCTAGTGGGAGCGGTGGAGAGTCAGTACTTC	CASSGLVGAVESQYF
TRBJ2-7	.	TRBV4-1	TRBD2	TGCGTCAGCAACCGGACACTAGCGGGGGAGGAGGACGAGCAGTACTTC	CVSNRTLAGEEDEQYF
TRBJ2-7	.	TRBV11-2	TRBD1	TGTGCCGGCAGCTTAGATGGAGGGGACAGGTACGAGCAGTACTTC	CAGSLDGGDRYEQYF
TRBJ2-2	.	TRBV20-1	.	TGCAGTTCGTTAGCGGCCCTAAACATCGGGGAGCTGTTTTTT	CSSLAALNIGELFF
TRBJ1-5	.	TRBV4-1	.	TGCGCCAGCAGCCGCGGACAGTTGGGGAATCAACCCCAGCATTTT	CASSRGQLGNQPQHF
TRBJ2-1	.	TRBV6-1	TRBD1	TGTGCCAGCAGAGCCTGGGACAGGGGACTAGGGGAGTTCTTC	CASRAWDRGLGEFF
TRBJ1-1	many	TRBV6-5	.	TGTGCCAGTTCATCAGGAAGGAACACTGAAGCTTTCTTT	CASSSGRNTEAFF
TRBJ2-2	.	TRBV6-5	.	TGTGCCAGCAGTCGGGACTGCGGATTTAGGACAGGGGAGCTGTTTTTT	CASSRDCGFRTGELFF
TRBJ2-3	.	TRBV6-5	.	TGTGTCAGCAGTTACTGGGGCCGCTCCACAGATACGCAGTATTTT	CVSSYWGRSTDTQYF
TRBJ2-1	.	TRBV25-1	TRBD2	TGTGCCAGCAGTAAGACTAGCGGGAGAAATGAGCAGTTCTTC	CASSKTSGRNEQFF
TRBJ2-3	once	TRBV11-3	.	TGTGCCAGCACATGCCGGGAAGTAAGCACAGATACGCAGTATTTT	CASTCREVSTDTQYF
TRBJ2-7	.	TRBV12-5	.	TGTGCTAGTGGTTTGGTAAGGGGCGTGGGGGCCGGGCCCTACGAGCAGTACTTC	CASGLVRGVGAGPYEQYF
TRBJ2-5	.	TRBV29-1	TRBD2	TGCAGCGTTGAAATCTGTTGGACTAGCGGGGGGAAACAGGAGACCCAGTACTTC	CSVEICWTSGGKQETQYF
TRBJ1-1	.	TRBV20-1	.	TGCACGGGCGCAGACCCCATGAACACTGAAGCATTCTTT	CTGADPMNTEAFF
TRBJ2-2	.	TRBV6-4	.	TGTGCCAGCAGTAAGGACAGCCTGAACGCCGGGGAGCTGATTTTT	CASSKDSLNAGELIF
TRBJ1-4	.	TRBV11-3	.	TGTGCCAACAGTAACATGGGACATGAAAAACTGTTTTTT	CANSNMGHEKLFF
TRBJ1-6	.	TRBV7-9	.	TGTGCCAGTAGCAACAGGGCTTCACCCTTCCACTTT	CASSNRASPFHF
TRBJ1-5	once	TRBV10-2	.	TGCGTCAGCAGTGAGTCTGACAGGCGGAATCAGTCCCAGCATTTT	CVSSESDRRNQSQHF
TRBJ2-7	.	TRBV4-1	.	TGCGCCAGCAGCCTTGGGGAGAGCACCTACGAGCAGTACTTC	CASSLGESTYEQYF
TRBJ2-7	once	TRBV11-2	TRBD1	TGTGCCAGCAGTCACGGGACAGGGCCCTCCTACGAGCAGTGCTTC	CASSHGTGPSYEQCF
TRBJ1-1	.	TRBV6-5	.	TGTGCCAATTCATCAGGAAGGAACAGTGAAGCTTTCTTT	CANSSGRNSEAFF
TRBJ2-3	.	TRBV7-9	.	TGTGCCAGTTCGGGGGATGCAGATACGGAGTATTTT	CASSGDADTEYF
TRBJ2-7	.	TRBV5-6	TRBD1	TGTGCCAACAGCCCCGTCGTCCGGGACAGGACCTACGAGCAGTACTTC	CANSPVVRDRTYEQYF
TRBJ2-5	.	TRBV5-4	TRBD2	TGTGCCAACAACTGGCGGGGGGGTAACCAAGAGACCCACTACTTC	CANNWRGGNQETHYF
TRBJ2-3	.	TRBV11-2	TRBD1	TGTGGCAGGAACCGACAGGGGTACACAGATACGCAGTATTTT	CGRNRQGYTDTQYF